This T cell receptor beta chain was observed in a study of shared clonotypes between healthy human individuals. Points from the study as a whole: The naive CD4 repertoires of a handful of donors were compared, and approximately 4.5% of clonotypes were shared. Compared with memory subsets, naive subsets generally had larger estimated richness.

Genomic DNA (from each subset) was split evenly across several immunoSEQ plates. Assay: immunoSEQ multiplex PCR; the TCRdb copy retains only in-frame clones and omits some. Among about a million clones, 60% to 80% were seen once, and the ten largest hold 0.89%. This CDR3 contains 14 residues. Germline CDR1 reads SGHRS; CDR2 reads YFSETQ. V shed 1 base and J shed 6 bases, with 13 bases lying between them. Turning to this clone: As yet, its antigen is unknown.

V usage is TRBV5-1 and J usage is TRBJ1-1; the D gene is possibly TRBD1 (6 bases). The receptor was isolated from a man aged 18 to 29 in good health. Some clones in this sample may be carry-over from other donors' samples. Material for sequencing was memory CD4+ T cells from PBMCs. Subset denoted: CD45RA-negative fraction. CDR3 sequence (DNA): TGCGCCAGCAGCTTGCTAGGGGGTGGCTCTGAAGCTTTCTTT. Translated: CASSLLGGGSEAFF.